The rows below give T cell receptor beta chains drawn from one sample of a study of CD8+CD57+ T cells in acquired aplastic anemia. TCRdb re-analysed the reads in MiXCR, keeping a single row per CDR3 protein. The data hold over 100,000 distinct CDR3 sequences, with 41% observed a single time. The sequenced sample consisted of sorted CD4+, CD8+, or CD8+CD57+ T cells (not recorded which) from PBMCs. The receptor source for this set is a human donor in good health, serving as a control. The conserved cysteine and the conserved F or W are not part of the CDR3 here. Fields, in order: J gene, clone size, V gene, CDR3 protein. Rows give clone size only sometimes, using once, few, many, or a class for an expanded clone.

TRBJ2-7	many	TRBV6-1	ASSEPPRSGYEQY
TRBJ1-1	-	TRBV10-2	ASRNGGARITEAF
TRBJ2-5	many	TRBV29-1	SVADRGGFRR
TRBJ2-3	many	TRBV12-3/TRBV12-4	ASSSARTSVTDTQY
TRBJ2-2	-	TRBV14	ASSQFRVRAGELF
TRBJ1-1	many	TRBV12-3/TRBV12-4	ASSFRVPSTEAF
TRBJ2-7	once	TRBV19	ALLARAYEQY
TRBJ1-1	-	TRBV29-1	SATRTGMNTEAF
TRBJ2-7	-	TRBV19	ASSITAQQGEQY
TRBJ2-2	-	TRBV5-1	ASSREGWGTGELF
TRBJ2-4	few	TRBV12-3/TRBV12-4	ASSFSLAKNIQY